This T cell receptor (beta chain) emerged from a study of T cells in Graves' hyperthyroidism and ophthalmopathy. Regions amplified from RNA transcripts were the TCR beta CDR3 regions. When the TCR CDR3 underwent first-round RT-PCR, the HTBI primer set was used. From the multiplex PCR reads, TCRdb called clonotypes with MiXCR, one entry per CDR3 protein. The data hold some 440,000 distinct CDR3 sequences, with approximately 14% observed a single time. The study excluded patients with uncontrolled infection, other autoimmune disease, pregnancy or lactation. This clonotype has a handful of counts. The V end was cut by 1 base, the J end by 7 bases, with 9 bases between. Looked up from germline, CDR1 is SGHRS and CDR2 is YFSETQ. The CDR3 is made up of 13 amino acids.

The clonotype was recovered from a woman between 18 and 29 years old with Graves' hyperthyroidism. V gene TRBV5-1 combines with J gene TRBJ1-5; D ambiguous. Sequencing used blood. The CDR3 coding sequence is TGCGCCAGCAGCTTGTCGGGGTTCCAGCCCCAGCATTTT. Translating gives CASSLSGFQPQHF.